The next 6 T cell receptor beta chains were all read from a single sample in a study of identical twins. TCRdb re-derived calls from the 5' RACE reads in MiXCR, one entry per CDR3 protein. In the table there are some 710,000 distinct CDR3 sequences, 6% to 6.5% of which are singletons. Sample: naive T cells sorted from blood. These receptor sequences come from a man between 18 and 35 years old in good health.

This clonotype appeared many times. The J gene is TRBJ2-5, the V gene TRBV5-5; D is unclear. The CDR3 covers 11 residues. The germline V and J ends were trimmed by 4 bases and 5 bases, with 6 bases remaining between them. Germline-derived CDR1 and CDR2 are SGHKS and YYEKEE (reference sequence). The CDR3 sequence is CASSRKETQYF. DNA for the CDR3: TGTGCCAGCAGCCGAAAGGAGACCCAGTACTTC.

This clonotype has ten or more counts. The chain combines TRBV6-1 with TRBJ2-5, with a weak D call TRBD2 (6 bases). CDR3 length: 15 residues. Between the trimmed V and J ends, which lost 5 bases and 2 bases, there was a span of 15 bases. In germline, CDR1 is MNHNS, CDR2 SASEGT. The CDR3 DNA sequence: TGTGCCAGCAGTAGAAATGGGGGAGGACAAGAGACCCAGTACTTC. This translates into CASSRNGGGQETQYF.

There are a few counts of this clonotype. This chain joins TRBV7-8 and TRBJ2-3; a possible D gene is TRBD2 (6 bases). CDR1 is SGHVS, CDR2 FQNEAQ, per germline. The V gene lost 3 bases and the J gene lost 1 base, with 17 bases spanning the gap. The CDR3 is made up of 17 amino acids. CDR3 amino acids: CASSLVGPGVGTDTQYF. CDR3 DNA: TGTGCCAGCAGCTTGGTCGGTCCGGGAGTCGGCACAGATACGCAGTATTTT. Looking up the rest from reference TRBV7-8 and TRBJ2-3 gives the full variable domain: GAGVSQSPRYKVAKRGQDVALRCDPISGHVSLFWYQQALGQGPEFLTYFQNEAQLDKSGLPSDRFFAERPEGSVSTLKIQRTQQEDSAVYLCASSLVGPGVGTDTQYFGPGTRLTVL.

This clonotype has just a few counts. The chain has TRBV12-3 or TRBV12-4 and TRBJ2-3, with 14 bases fitting TRBD2. V shed 5 bases and J 4 bases; nucleotides not matched to a gene: 11. The CDR3 runs 18 residues. CDR3 DNA: TGTGCCAGCAGTCTCAAATCCGGGACTAGCGGGGGCGCAGATACGCAGTATTTT. Translating gives CASSLKSGTSGGADTQYF.

There are many counts of this clonotype. The V call is TRBV6-5, the J call TRBJ1-1; D remains ambiguous. Trimming removed 0 bases at V and 1 base at J, with 12 bases between. The CDR3 loop spans 16 amino acids. Germline V CDR1 and CDR2: MNHEY, SVGAGI. This chain's CDR3 is CASSYSTRAENTEAFF. CDR3 in DNA: TGTGCCAGCAGTTACTCGACCCGGGCCGAGAACACTGAAGCTTTCTTT.

Ten or more counts support this clonotype. The rearrangement links TRBV5-6 to TRBJ2-1, with 9 bases aligning to TRBD1. This CDR3 region has 14 residues. Looked up from germline, CDR1 is SGHDT and CDR2 is YYEEEE. The J segment lost 12 bases and the V segment lost 4 bases, leaving 11 bases of the junction unmatched. This CDR3 reads CASSAPGQGLVQFF. In nucleotides, the CDR3 is TGTGCCAGCAGCGCTCCGGGACAGGGTCTTGTGCAGTTCTTC.